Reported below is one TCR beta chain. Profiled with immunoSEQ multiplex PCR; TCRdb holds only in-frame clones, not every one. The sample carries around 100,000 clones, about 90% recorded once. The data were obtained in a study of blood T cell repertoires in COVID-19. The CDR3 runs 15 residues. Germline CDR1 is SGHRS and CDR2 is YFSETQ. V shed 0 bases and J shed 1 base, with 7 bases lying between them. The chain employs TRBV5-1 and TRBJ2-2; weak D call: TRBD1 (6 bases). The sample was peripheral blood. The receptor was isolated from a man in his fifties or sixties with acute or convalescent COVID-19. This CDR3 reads CASSLVGQNTGELFF. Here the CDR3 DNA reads TGCGCCAGCAGCTTGGTGGGACAGAACACCGGGGAGCTGTTTTTT.